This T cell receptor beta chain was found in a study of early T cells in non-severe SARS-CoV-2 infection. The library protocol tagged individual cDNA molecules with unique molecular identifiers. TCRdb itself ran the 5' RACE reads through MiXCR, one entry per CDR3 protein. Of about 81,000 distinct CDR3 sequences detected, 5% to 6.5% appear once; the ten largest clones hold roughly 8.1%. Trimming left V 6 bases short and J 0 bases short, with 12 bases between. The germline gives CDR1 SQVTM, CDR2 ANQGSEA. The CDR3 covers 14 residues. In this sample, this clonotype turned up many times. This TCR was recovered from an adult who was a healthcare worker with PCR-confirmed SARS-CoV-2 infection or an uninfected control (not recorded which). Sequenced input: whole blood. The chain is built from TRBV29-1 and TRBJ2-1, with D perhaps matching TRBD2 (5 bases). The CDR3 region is CSVITSDSYNEQFF. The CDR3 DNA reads TGCAGCGTGATTACTAGTGACTCCTACAATGAGCAGTTCTTC.